These T cell receptor beta chains were read from a single sample in a study of blood T cells in healthy people across ages. Via MiXCR, TCRdb re-called the 5' RACE reads, giving one row per CDR3 protein. The data show fewer than 950,000 distinct CDR3 sequences, with approximately 35% seen just once and approximately 13% held by the top ten. Sequenced: blood. The receptors originated from a man aged 18 to 30 in good health. Both conserved end residues are part of each CDR3. Each record gives: J gene, clone size, D gene, CDR3 length, V gene, CDR3 DNA, CDR3 protein. A D gene is named only where the DNA matches it firmly. The size of a clone is reported for some rows only, either as once, few or many, or as a class for expanded clones.

j_call: TRBJ2-3
clone_size: -
d_call: -
cdr3_length: 14
v_call: TRBV5-1
cdr3_nt: TGCGCCAGCAGCTTGCAGACAGAAACAGATACGCAGTATTTT
cdr3_aa: CASSLQTETDTQYF

j_call: TRBJ2-7
clone_size: many
d_call: -
cdr3_length: 16
v_call: TRBV15
cdr3_nt: TGTGCCACCAGCCGCTCCTCTTCAGGGTTCGGCTACGAGCAGTACTTC
cdr3_aa: CATSRSSSGFGYEQYF

j_call: TRBJ2-2
clone_size: few
d_call: -
cdr3_length: 14
v_call: TRBV12-3/TRBV12-4
cdr3_nt: TGTGCCAGCAGCCCGGGGCGAAGGGGCGGGGAGCTGTTTTTT
cdr3_aa: CASSPGRRGGELFF

j_call: TRBJ1-1
clone_size: -
d_call: -
cdr3_length: 16
v_call: TRBV4-3
cdr3_nt: TGCGCCAGCAGCCAAGGGGCGAAGGGCGTGAACACTGAAGCTTTCTTT
cdr3_aa: CASSQGAKGVNTEAFF

j_call: TRBJ1-6
clone_size: few
d_call: -
cdr3_length: 14
v_call: TRBV5-1
cdr3_nt: TGCGCCAGCAGTCCCACAGAAGAGAATTCACCCCTCCACTTT
cdr3_aa: CASSPTEENSPLHF

j_call: TRBJ1-1
clone_size: -
d_call: -
cdr3_length: 14
v_call: TRBV25-1
cdr3_nt: TGTGCCAGCAGTGGGACCCCGACAGCCACTGAAGCTTTCTTT
cdr3_aa: CASSGTPTATEAFF

j_call: TRBJ2-1
clone_size: few
d_call: TRBD2
cdr3_length: 17
v_call: TRBV5-6
cdr3_nt: TGTGCCAGCAGCTTGGACCGAGGACTAGCGGGCTCCGGGGAGCAGTTCTTC
cdr3_aa: CASSLDRGLAGSGEQFF

j_call: TRBJ2-7
clone_size: few
d_call: -
cdr3_length: 12
v_call: TRBV6-5
cdr3_nt: TGTGCCAGCGGTTGGGGGGACGACGAGCAGTACTTC
cdr3_aa: CASGWGDDEQYF

j_call: TRBJ2-7
clone_size: -
d_call: -
cdr3_length: 14
v_call: TRBV20-1
cdr3_nt: TGCAGTGCTGAAGAGACAAAAGGGAGCTACGAGCAGTACTTC
cdr3_aa: CSAEETKGSYEQYF

j_call: TRBJ2-7
clone_size: -
d_call: -
cdr3_length: 11
v_call: TRBV20-1
cdr3_nt: TGCAGTGCTGGGACCGACCACGAGCAGTACTTC
cdr3_aa: CSAGTDHEQYF

j_call: TRBJ2-5
clone_size: few
d_call: -
cdr3_length: 16
v_call: TRBV5-1
cdr3_nt: TGCGCCAGCAGCTACGGGAGGGGACAGGGCCGCGAGACCCAGTACTTC
cdr3_aa: CASSYGRGQGRETQYF

j_call: TRBJ1-1
clone_size: -
d_call: -
cdr3_length: 14
v_call: TRBV20-1
cdr3_nt: TGCAGTGCCCCGGGTCGGGGGTTAGGCACTGAAGCTTTCTTT
cdr3_aa: CSAPGRGLGTEAFF

j_call: TRBJ2-3
clone_size: -
d_call: -
cdr3_length: 15
v_call: TRBV6-5
cdr3_nt: TGTGCCAGCAGTTACGAGGGCGCAGGGTCAGATACGCAGTATTTT
cdr3_aa: CASSYEGAGSDTQYF

j_call: TRBJ2-4
clone_size: -
d_call: TRBD1
cdr3_length: 14
v_call: TRBV4-1
cdr3_nt: TGCGCCAGCAGCCAATACGGACAGGGGGATGAGCAGTACTTC
cdr3_aa: CASSQYGQGDEQYF

j_call: TRBJ1-2
clone_size: many
d_call: TRBD1
cdr3_length: 18
v_call: TRBV6-5
cdr3_nt: TGTGCCAGCAGTTACTCCAACCTCGGACAGGGACTCGTCTATGGCTACACCTTC
cdr3_aa: CASSYSNLGQGLVYGYTF

j_call: TRBJ1-6
clone_size: -
d_call: -
cdr3_length: 15
v_call: TRBV14
cdr3_nt: TGTGCCTGCAGCCAAGAAACCCTGCGTAATTCACCCCTCCACTTT
cdr3_aa: CACSQETLRNSPLHF

j_call: TRBJ1-4
clone_size: once
d_call: -
cdr3_length: 13
v_call: TRBV20-1
cdr3_nt: TGCAGTGCCCGCGCGGAGCGGGGTGAAAAACTGTTTTTT
cdr3_aa: CSARAERGEKLFF

j_call: TRBJ2-5
clone_size: -
d_call: TRBD2
cdr3_length: 15
v_call: TRBV7-8
cdr3_nt: TGTGCCAGCAGCTTTAAACCTAGCGGCCAAGAGACCCAGTACTTC
cdr3_aa: CASSFKPSGQETQYF

j_call: TRBJ2-3
clone_size: -
d_call: -
cdr3_length: 15
v_call: TRBV24-1
cdr3_nt: TGTGCCACCAGTGACCCGGGAGTCCACACAGATACGCAGTATTTT
cdr3_aa: CATSDPGVHTDTQYF